Listed below are T cell receptor beta chains from one sample, sequenced in a study of T-cell reconstitution after alpha-beta-depleted transplantation in children. TCRdb re-analysed the PCR reads in MiXCR, keeping a single row per CDR3 protein. There are about 540,000 distinct CDR3 sequences in the sample; about a sixth occur only once, and 3% to 3.5% lies in the top ten. The source was PBMCs from the stem cell graft donor, collected from the stem cell graft. These receptors were collected from a human donor who donated a stem cell graft to a child with acute lymphoblastic leukemia. The CDR3 runs from the conserved cysteine through the conserved F or W. Each record gives: J gene, D gene, clone size, V gene, CDR3 DNA, CDR3 protein. A D gene is named only where the DNA matches it firmly. Clone size appears in some rows only: once, few, many, or a class for an expanded clone.

>TRBJ1-1|TRBD1|few|TRBV2
TGTGCCAGCAGCCAATCCCGGGACAGTTCGCGGGAAGCTTTCTTT
CASSQSRDSSREAFF
>TRBJ2-1|TRBD2|few|TRBV12-3/TRBV12-4
TGTGCCAGCAGTCCCCTAGGACTAGCGGGAGCCTACAATGAGCAGTTCTTC
CASSPLGLAGAYNEQFF
>TRBJ2-1|NA|few|TRBV12-3/TRBV12-4
TGTGCCAGCGTCCCCCCGGGGGCCTCCTACAATGAGCAGTTCTTC
CASVPPGASYNEQFF
>TRBJ2-1|NA|NA|TRBV12-3/TRBV12-4
TGTGCCAGCAGTTTTTCTGAGCAGTTCTTC
CASSFSEQFF
>TRBJ2-5|NA|NA|TRBV29-1
TGCAGCGTTCTTCTCATCGGGACCCAGTACTTC
CSVLLIGTQYF
>TRBJ1-1|NA|NA|TRBV9
TGTGCCAGCACTCGATGGGCTGAGAACACTGAAGCTTTCTTT
CASTRWAENTEAFF
>TRBJ2-7|NA|NA|TRBV5-6
TGTGCCAGCAGCTTTGATGAACAATTTCTCCGGTATAGCGAGCAGTACTTC
CASSFDEQFLRYSEQYF
>TRBJ2-1|NA|many|TRBV11-2
TGTGCCAGCAGCTCCGACAGCGCTGAGCAGTTCTTC
CASSSDSAEQFF
>TRBJ2-1|NA|NA|TRBV20-1
TGCAGTGCTAGAGTTGGGGGGACGCGGTACAATGAGCAGTTCTTC
CSARVGGTRYNEQFF
>TRBJ2-1|NA|few|TRBV18
TGTGCCAGCTCACCACCGGGGCCCGGTCCCTACAATGAGCAGTTCTTC
CASSPPGPGPYNEQFF
>TRBJ2-1|TRBD2|few|TRBV7-3
TGTGCCAGCAGCTACGGACTAGGCAACAATGAGCAGTTCTTC
CASSYGLGNNEQFF
>TRBJ2-5|TRBD2|NA|TRBV12-3/TRBV12-4
TGTGCCAGCAGTTCCGCCCTAGCGGGAGCGGAGACCCAGTACTTC
CASSSALAGAETQYF
>TRBJ1-5|NA|NA|TRBV20-1
TGCAGTGCTAGTCTGGGGATTAGCAATCAGCCCCAGCATTTT
CSASLGISNQPQHF
>TRBJ1-1|NA|few|TRBV12-3/TRBV12-4
TGTGCCAGCATTTTCACTCAGGTGGCTGAAGCTTTCTTT
CASIFTQVAEAFF
>TRBJ2-1|NA|NA|TRBV5-1
TGCGCCAGCAGCTTGGTTAGCGCGGCCTACAATGAGCAGTTCTTC
CASSLVSAAYNEQFF
>TRBJ2-4|NA|NA|TRBV7-6
TGTGCCAGCAGCTTTGAACCTGACAACATTCAGTACTTC
CASSFEPDNIQYF
>TRBJ1-1|NA|NA|TRBV5-5
TGTGCCAGCAGCTTGTCCCTCGGCTTGAACACTGAAGCTTTCTTT
CASSLSLGLNTEAFF
>TRBJ1-5|TRBD1|NA|TRBV5-5
TGTGCCAGCAGCTTGGTCCGGGACAGCCTGATTCAGCCCCAGCATTTT
CASSLVRDSLIQPQHF
>TRBJ2-1|NA|NA|TRBV10-3
TGTGCCACCAGGCCGACGGGTTCCTACAATGAGCAGTTCTTC
CATRPTGSYNEQFF
>TRBJ2-5|TRBD1|few|TRBV5-1
TGCGCCAGCAGCCCGGGGACAGCGTACCAAGAGACCCAGTACTTC
CASSPGTAYQETQYF
>TRBJ1-6|TRBD1|NA|TRBV5-1
TGCGCCAGCAGCTTGTTTGGGACAGGGGTATCCTCACCCCTCCACTTT
CASSLFGTGVSSPLHF
>TRBJ2-7|TRBD2|NA|TRBV4-1
TGCGCCAGCAGCGAACCGGGACTAGCGGGAGGGAGAGAGCAGTACTTC
CASSEPGLAGGREQYF
>TRBJ2-1|NA|few|TRBV9
TGTGCCAGCAGCGCGGTAGAAGGCGCAAGCTCCTACAATGAGCAGTTCTTC
CASSAVEGASSYNEQFF
>TRBJ1-1|NA|NA|TRBV12-3/TRBV12-4
TGTGCCAGCAGTCCCCATCCATCTGAGAGGAACACTGAAGCTTTCTTT
CASSPHPSERNTEAFF
>TRBJ2-7|NA|NA|TRBV7-9
TGTGCCGTCACCCCGGTCCCCGGCTACGAGCAGTACTTC
CAVTPVPGYEQYF
>TRBJ2-1|NA|NA|TRBV5-6
TGTGCCAGCAGCTGGCCCGTCGAGGTGGATGAGCAGTTCTTC
CASSWPVEVDEQFF
>TRBJ2-1|TRBD2|NA|TRBV5-1
TGCGCCAGCAGCTTGGAGGGACTAGCCTGGTCCTACAATGAGCAGTTCTTC
CASSLEGLAWSYNEQFF
>TRBJ1-6|TRBD1|few|TRBV6-5
TGTGCCAGCAGTTATTTTTCCCGGGACAGGGGGCGGTCACCCCTCCACTTT
CASSYFSRDRGRSPLHF
>TRBJ1-5|TRBD1|NA|TRBV2
TGTGCCAGCAGTGAAGCGGCAGGGGGCAGTCAGCCCCAGCATTTT
CASSEAAGGSQPQHF
>TRBJ1-5|NA|NA|TRBV7-9
TGTGCCAGCAGTTCACCCAATCAGCCCCAGCATTTT
CASSSPNQPQHF
>TRBJ1-1|NA|few|TRBV12-3/TRBV12-4
TGTGCCAGCACCCCTAACGGGTGGACTGAAGCTTTCTTT
CASTPNGWTEAFF
>TRBJ2-1|NA|few|TRBV4-1
TGCGCCAGCAGCCAAGGTGTGTACAATGAGCAGTTCTTC
CASSQGVYNEQFF
>TRBJ1-5|TRBD1|few|TRBV2
TGTGCCAGCAGTGAATTTGGACAGGGGTATAGCAATCAGCCCCAGCATTTT
CASSEFGQGYSNQPQHF
>TRBJ1-1|NA|few|TRBV5-1
TGCGCCAGCAGCTTTTCTTCAGGGTTCCCGACTGAAGCTTTCTTT
CASSFSSGFPTEAFF
>TRBJ2-7|TRBD2|few|TRBV7-3
TGTGCCAGCAGCTCGTGGGGCGGGAGCTCCTACGAGCAGTACTTC
CASSSWGGSSYEQYF